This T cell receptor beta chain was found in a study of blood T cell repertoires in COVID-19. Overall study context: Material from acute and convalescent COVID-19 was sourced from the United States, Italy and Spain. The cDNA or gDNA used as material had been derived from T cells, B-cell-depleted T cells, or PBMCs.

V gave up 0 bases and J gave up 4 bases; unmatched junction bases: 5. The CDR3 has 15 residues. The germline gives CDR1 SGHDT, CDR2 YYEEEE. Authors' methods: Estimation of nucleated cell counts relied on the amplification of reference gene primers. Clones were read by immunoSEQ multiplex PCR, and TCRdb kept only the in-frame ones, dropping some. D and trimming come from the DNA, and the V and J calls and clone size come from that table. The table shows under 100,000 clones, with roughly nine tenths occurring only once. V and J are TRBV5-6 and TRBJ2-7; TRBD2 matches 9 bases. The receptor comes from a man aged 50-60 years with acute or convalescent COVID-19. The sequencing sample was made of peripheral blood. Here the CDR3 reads CASSLEGGGVYEQYV. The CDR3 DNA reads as TGTGCCAGCAGCTTGGAAGGCGGGGGGGTATACGAGCAGTACGTC.